This T cell receptor beta chain was sequenced in a study of cytomegalovirus exposure and HLA in healthy donors. The CDR3 extends over 18 amino acids. V gave up 0 bases and J gave up 5 bases; unmatched junction bases: 13. The germline V gene has CDR1 SEHNR and CDR2 FQNEAQ (reference sequence). Amplification used 60 Vbeta primers and 13 Jbeta primers. The method was immunoSEQ multiplex PCR; TCRdb's version includes in-frame clones alone and lacks a portion of them. Here the sample spans 90,000 or so clones, roughly 71% being singletons. The gene calls are TRBV7-9 and TRBJ2-3; 8 bases are a match to TRBD2. This clonotype was sampled from a woman younger than 30 in good health and CMV-seropositive. Sequences were obtained from PBMCs. CDR3 sequence (DNA): TGTGCCAGCAGCTTAGCCCCTTTCGGCGGGGGGTTGGTAGATACGCAGTATTTT. It codes for CASSLAPFGGGLVDTQYF.